Below are 30 T cell receptor beta chains sequenced from a single sample in a study of blood T cell repertoires in COVID-19 (dated by TCRdb to 2020 to 2021). Libraries came from the immunoSEQ multiplex PCR assay. Held by TCRdb, this immuneACCESS table contains in-frame sequences only and omits some clones. Under half of the omission traces to an unresolved V gene where checked; the cause of the rest is unknown. The sample table lists roughly 200,000 clones, over 75% of them with a count of one. The top ten constitute around a tenth of the sample. The sample was PBMCs or T cells enriched from blood (not recorded which). The receptors were sampled from a man aged 35 to 55 who had recovered from COVID-19.

The chain is built from TRBV2 and TRBJ1-2; 9 nucleotides align to TRBD1. Trimming cost V 4 bases and J 4 bases; bases outside gene matches: 7. The CDR3 runs 15 residues. The V gene's germline CDR1 is SNHLY and CDR2 FYNNEI. In DNA form, the CDR3 reads TGTGCCAGCAGTGCGGGACAGGGAAAAGGCTATGGCTACACCTTC. It translates to CASSAGQGKGYGYTF.

The rearrangement uses TRBV18 and TRBJ1-5; 11 positions match TRBD1. Trimming cost V 6 bases and J 1 base; bases outside gene matches: 14. The CDR3 covers 19 residues. Germline V gene sequence: CDR1 KGHSH, CDR2 LQKENI. In nucleotides, the CDR3 is TGTGCCAGCTCCCCCCGAAGGACAGGGGGCGGGGGGAGCAATCAGCCCCAGCATTTT. Amino acid sequence: CASSPRRTGGGGSNQPQHF.

The gene calls are TRBV3-1 (or the pseudogene TRBV3-2) and TRBJ2-5, with TRBD2 matching 7 bases. The CDR3 sequence is 12 residues long. After removal of 3 bases from V and 10 bases from J, the junction contained 5 bases not matched to a gene. CDR1 LGHDT and CDR2 YNNKEL come from the germline V gene (reference sequence). Written as DNA, the CDR3 is TGTGCCAGCAGCCAGAACAGCGGGGTCCAGTACTTC. Encoded protein: CASSQNSGVQYF.

In this sample, this clone turned up many times. The V gene is TRBV21-1, the J gene TRBJ2-3; the table gives TRBD2 as D, unverified against the DNA. TRBV21-1 is labeled a pseudogene. The CDR3 has 15 amino acids. CDR3 in amino acids: CASSYRLATTDTQYF. The CDR3 nucleotides are TGTGCCAGCAGCTACCGACTAGCGACTACAGATACGCAGTATTTT.

In this sample, this clone turned up a few times. The chain recombines TRBV18 with TRBJ2-5; possibly TRBD2 for D (6 bases). The V end was cut by 3 bases, the J end by 5 bases, with 13 bases between. Germline lookup yields CDR1 KGHSH and CDR2 LQKENI. CDR3 length: 14 amino acids. The CDR3 DNA reads TGTGCCAGCTCACCCCCCCCCGGAGGGGAGACCCAGTACTTC. Its translation: CASSPPPGGETQYF.

This chain's CDR3 is CATSDYTGAGGYTF. The DNA for the CDR3 is TGTGCCACCAGTGATTATACAGGGGCGGGTGGCTACACCTTC. The gene calls are TRBV24-1 and TRBJ1-2, with 7 bases identical to TRBD1. The CDR3 covers 14 residues. V shed 2 bases, J shed 7 bases, and the junction held 6 bases outside the gene matches. Germline V lookup: CDR1 KGHDR, CDR2 SFDVKD.

The chain couples TRBV7-9 to TRBJ1-6; TRBD1 might be the D (5 bases). The V end lost 7 bases, the J end lost 6 bases, and 16 bases lay between the germline ends. This CDR3 is built from 15 residues. Looked up from germline, CDR1 is SEHNR and CDR2 is FQNEAQ (reference sequence). CDR3 amino acids: CASTKSQGFNSPLHF. The CDR3 DNA reads as TGTGCCAGCACCAAATCCCAGGGCTTTAATTCACCCCTCCACTTT. Full variable domain (remainder filled in from reference TRBV7-9 and TRBJ1-6): DTGVSQNPRHKITKRGQNVTFRCDPISEHNRLYWYRQTLGQGPEFLTYFQNEAQLEKSRLLSDRFSAERPKGSFSTLEIQRTEQGDSAMYLCASTKSQGFNSPLHFGNGTRLTVT.

This clone has a single count. The CDR3 nucleotides are TGTGCCGCCTCCCAGGGGTCTGGCTACACCTTC. This translates into CAASQGSGYTF. This chain uses TRBV24-1 with TRBJ1-2; D perhaps matches TRBD1 (6 bases). The CDR3 consists of 11 residues. Germline V gene lookup returns CDR1 KGHDR and CDR2 SFDVKD. V was trimmed by 12 bases and J by 7 bases, leaving 14 bases between them.

The chain combines TRBV6-5 with TRBJ2-3; D gene uncertain. The germline V gene encodes CDR1 MNHEY and CDR2 SVGAGI. The CDR3 runs 13 residues. Trimming removed 4 bases from V and 8 bases from J, with 13 bases in between. CDR3 sequence: CASSSERSVTQYF. The CDR3 nucleotides are TGTGCCAGCAGTTCAGAAAGGAGTGTTACGCAGTATTTT.

CDR3 region: CASSAVANYNSPLHF. Here the CDR3 DNA reads TGTGCCAGCAGTGCGGTTGCTAACTATAATTCACCCCTCCACTTT. The chain links TRBV2 to TRBJ1-6; D remains unclear. In germline, CDR1 is SNHLY, CDR2 FYNNEI. The CDR3 sequence is 15 residues long. V shed 4 bases and J shed 3 bases, with 10 bases lying between them.

The rearrangement links TRBV12-5 to TRBJ2-5, with D possibly TRBD2 on 5 matching bases. The V end lost 2 bases, the J end lost 5 bases, and 15 bases lay between the germline ends. Germline loops: CDR1 LGHNT, CDR2 FRNRAP. The CDR3 runs 15 residues. The CDR3, as DNA: TGTGCTAGTGGTTTGTATGGACTCCCCGGCGAGACCCAGTACTTC. Its translation is CASGLYGLPGETQYF.

The chain recombines TRBV3-1 (or the pseudogene TRBV3-2) with TRBJ1-1, with 7 bases aligning to TRBD1. CDR3 length: 14 residues. V dropped 4 bases and J dropped 0; count of bases not matched to a gene: 2. The germline V gene has CDR1 LGHDT and CDR2 YNNKEL (reference sequence). The chain's CDR3 is CASSRGGLNTEAFF. The CDR3 nucleotides read TGTGCCAGCAGCCGAGGGGGCTTGAACACTGAAGCTTTCTTT.

The chain recombines TRBV11-2 with TRBJ1-3; a weak D match, TRBD1 (5 bases). In germline, CDR1 is SGHAT, CDR2 FQNNGV. Between the trimmed V and J ends, which lost 6 bases and 0 bases, there was a span of 18 bases. The CDR3 spans 17 residues. Written as DNA, the CDR3 is TGTGCCAGCAGTCCAACCTCCGGGACTGACTCTGGAAACACCATATATTTT. Translated: CASSPTSGTDSGNTIYF.

The chain couples TRBV11-2 to TRBJ1-3, with D perhaps TRBD1 (6 bases). V was pared by 4 bases and J by 3 bases, with 16 bases between. CDR1 and CDR2 from the germline V gene are SGHAT and FQNNGV. The CDR3 sequence is 16 residues long. CDR3 sequence reads: CASSSTGGAGGNTIYF. The CDR3 DNA is TGTGCCAGCAGCTCGACCGGGGGGGCAGGTGGAAACACCATATATTTT. Complete variable domain (other parts from reference TRBV11-2 and TRBJ1-3): EAGVAQSPRYKIIEKRQSVAFWCNPISGHATLYWYQQILGQGPKLLIQFQNNGVVDDSQLPKDRFSAERLKGVDSTLKIQPAKLEDSAVYLCASSSTGGAGGNTIYFGEGSWLTVV.

The rearrangement links TRBV6-5 to TRBJ2-3; D remains unclear. Germline V gene lookup returns CDR1 MNHEY and CDR2 SVGAGI. V was trimmed by 5 bases and J by 4 bases, leaving 10 bases between them. There are 13 residues in the CDR3. As DNA, the CDR3 is TGTGCCAGCAGTACAACGGGTGCAGATACGCAGTATTTT. It encodes CASSTTGADTQYF.

The chain combines TRBV23-1 with TRBJ2-7, with a weak D call TRBD2 (5 bases). TRBV23-1 is identified as an open reading frame with a role that is uncertain. This CDR3 region has 13 residues. V lost 7 bases and J lost 2, with 12 bases in between. Here the CDR3 reads CASTRDPTYEQYF. CDR3 DNA: TGCGCCAGCACCCGGGATCCGACCTACGAGCAGTACTTC.

The chain carries TRBV29-1 and TRBJ1-4; D not resolved. Germline V gene sequence: CDR1 SQVTM, CDR2 ANQGSEA. The CDR3 is 13 amino acids. V was pared by 5 bases and J by 3 bases, with 10 bases between. CDR3 bases: TGCAGCGTTCAAACAGCTTCTAATGAAAAACTGTTTTTT. Translating gives CSVQTASNEKLFF. Filled out from reference TRBV29-1 and TRBJ1-4, the complete variable domain reads SAVISQKPSRDICQRGTSLTIQCQVDSQVTMMFWYRQQPGQSLTLIATANQGSEATYESGFVIDKFPISRPNLTFSTLTVSNMSPEDSSIYLCSVQTASNEKLFFGSGTQLSVL.

This clone was detected only once. The chain combines TRBV5-4 with TRBJ1-2; no firm D call. The germline CDR1 and CDR2 sequences are SGHNT and YYREEE (reference sequence). Deletions cut 1 base from V and 4 bases from J, with 11 bases between. The CDR3 has 14 residues. The CDR3 here is CASSLFGEAYGYTF. In DNA, the CDR3 is TGTGCCAGCAGCTTGTTCGGTGAGGCCTATGGCTACACCTTC.

J is TRBJ2-2 and V is TRBV4-1; a possible D gene is TRBD2 (5 bases). Germline loops: CDR1 MGHRA, CDR2 YSYEKL. With 6 bases removed from V and 3 bases from J, the gap between germline ends came to 11 bases. The CDR3 is 14 residues long. Here the CDR3 reads CASSIGLYTGELFF. CDR3 coding DNA: TGCGCCAGCAGTATCGGACTCTACACCGGGGAGCTGTTTTTT.

The chain is built from TRBV12-3 or TRBV12-4 and TRBJ1-2; D uncertain. V shed 2 bases and J shed 8 bases, with 9 bases lying between them. The CDR3 sequence is 12 residues long. In DNA form, the CDR3 reads TGTGCCAGCAGTTTAAAGGCGGGAGGCTACACCTTC. Its translation is CASSLKAGGYTF.

The CDR3 nucleotides are TGTGCCAGCAGCCCAGGTAGTGGGAATGAGCAGTTCTTC. It yields the protein CASSPGSGNEQFF. The chain employs TRBV3-1 (or the pseudogene TRBV3-2) and TRBJ2-1; no reliable D call. CDR3 length: 13 residues. V lost 4 bases, J lost 7 bases, and 11 bases lay in between. Germline V CDR1 and CDR2: LGHDT, YNNKEL (reference sequence).

The table lists this clone with a count of one. The CDR3 bases are TGTGCCAGCAGCGTAGGTTACAGAGGGTACGAGCAGTACTTC. Translation: CASSVGYRGYEQYF. V usage is TRBV9 and J usage is TRBJ2-7; perhaps TRBD2 as D (5 bases). CDR3 length equals 14 residues. CDR1 and CDR2 (germline): SGDLS, YYNGEE. Trimming took off 0 bases at V and 4 bases at J, with 11 bases between the two ends.

The CDR3 bases are TGTGCCACCAGTGATTTTCAGGGGGTCCAGCCCCAGCATTTT. Residues: CATSDFQGVQPQHF. The genes are TRBV24-1 and TRBJ1-5, with 7 bases that match TRBD1. There are 14 residues in the CDR3. The junction had 3 bases not matched to a gene; V was cut back by 1 base and J by 7 bases. Germline V gives CDR1 KGHDR, CDR2 SFDVKD.

V gene TRBV5-4 combines with J gene TRBJ2-3, with 13 bases matching TRBD2. Trimming at V came to 4 bases and at J to 4 bases, leaving 6 bases not matched to a gene. Germline CDR1 and CDR2: SGHNT and YYREEE (reference sequence). CDR3 length: 16 amino acids. The CDR3 loop is CASSITSGGAADTQYF. The DNA of the CDR3 is TGTGCCAGCAGCATAACTAGCGGGGGGGCGGCAGATACGCAGTATTTT.

This rearrangement joins TRBV2 to TRBJ1-2; 7 bases agree with TRBD1. The ends lost 4 bases at V and 6 bases at J; junction bases unmatched: 8. The V gene's germline CDR1 is SNHLY and CDR2 FYNNEI. The CDR3 runs 14 residues. Here the CDR3 DNA reads TGTGCCAGCAGTGTTCAGGGGGTCCTTAATGGCTACACCTTC. This gives the protein CASSVQGVLNGYTF.

The count of this clone is one. V and J are TRBV19 and TRBJ1-4; 8 bases fit TRBD1. Trimming at V came to 5 bases and at J to 4 bases, leaving 3 bases not matched to a gene. The CDR3 contains 14 residues. The germline V gene encodes CDR1 LNHDA and CDR2 SQIVND (reference sequence). CDR3 coding DNA: TGTGCCAGTAGTGACAGGGGTTTTAATGAAAAACTGTTTTTT. This translates into CASSDRGFNEKLFF.

J is TRBJ1-5 and V is TRBV12-3 or TRBV12-4, with D maybe TRBD1 (5 bases). This CDR3 comprises 12 residues. V lost 8 bases, J lost 7 bases, and 12 bases lay in between. Here the CDR3 DNA reads TGTGCCAGCGCGGGGGGGTACCAGCCCCAGCATTTT. Translation: CASAGGYQPQHF.

This chain uses TRBV18 with TRBJ2-6; D remains ambiguous. The V end was cut by 3 bases, the J end by 0 bases, with 6 bases between. This CDR3 is built from 15 residues. Germline-derived CDR1 and CDR2 are KGHSH and LQKENI. The CDR3 here is CASSPLLSGANVLTF. CDR3 DNA sequence: TGTGCCAGCTCACCTCTCCTCTCTGGGGCCAACGTCCTGACTTTC.

This clone was recorded a few times. The chain is built from TRBV4-2 and TRBJ2-3; no definite D call. With 5 bases removed from V and 8 bases from J, the gap between germline ends came to 11 bases. The length of the CDR3 is 12 residues. Germline-derived CDR1 and CDR2 are LGHNA and YNFKEQ. CDR3: CASSEETSTQYF. The DNA of the CDR3 is TGTGCCAGCAGCGAGGAGACGAGTACGCAGTATTTT.

Here the CDR3 DNA reads TGCAGCGTTGAAGGGGGCGCCCTGAACACTGAAGCTTTCTTT. Translating it yields CSVEGGALNTEAFF. The J gene is TRBJ1-1, the V gene TRBV29-1; TRBD1 might be the D (5 bases). Germline CDR1 SQVTM, CDR2 ANQGSEA. CDR3 length: 14 residues. Trimming removed 1 base at V and 0 bases at J, with 9 bases between. Filled out from reference TRBV29-1 and TRBJ1-1, the complete variable domain reads SAVISQKPSRDICQRGTSLTIQCQVDSQVTMMFWYRQQPGQSLTLIATANQGSEATYESGFVIDKFPISRPNLTFSTLTVSNMSPEDSSIYLCSVEGGALNTEAFFGQGTRLTVV.